This TCR beta chain was sequenced during a study of cytomegalovirus exposure and HLA in healthy donors. Study at large: Of all 400 or so donors who were genotyped, 81% belonged to the Caucasian-associated ancestry cluster.

These donors, healthy bone marrow donors, were studied. These donors counted as nominally healthy when sampled, but unrecorded immune exposures were likely. Points from the study as a whole: Later analysis showed most CMV-associated TCR beta chains appearing HLA-restricted.

The germline CDR1 and CDR2 sequences are MNHEY and SVGAGI. Trimming left V 2 bases short and J 6 bases short, with 9 bases between. CDR3 size: 13 residues. Of note for this clone: The target antigen is unknown.

The PCR employed 60 Vbeta primers together with 13 Jbeta primers. TCRdb's copy holds only in-frame clones and misses some; the assay was immunoSEQ multiplex PCR. This repertoire includes about 77,000 clones. Sequenced material: PBMCs. V and J are TRBV6-5 and TRBJ2-3; D ambiguous. This TCR was recovered from a man aged 45 to 65 in good health and CMV-seropositive. CDR3 protein: CASSYNRGDTQYF. CDR3 bases: TGTGCCAGCAGTTACAACCGAGGTGATACGCAGTATTTT.